The 7 T cell receptor beta chains below were found in one sample sequenced in a study of early T cells in non-severe SARS-CoV-2 infection (dated by TCRdb to about 2021). The method behind the library was 5' RACE. The run used a NextSeq 500. TCRdb handled the public reads itself, with Q25 trimming in fastp and clone calling in MiXCR, and kept productive beta chains. Entries that share a CDR3 protein sequence are merged under the most common genes and DNA. Here the sample has 45,000 to 60,000 distinct CDR3 sequences; about 10% occur a single time. The top ten hold roughly 4.8% of the sample. Sequenced input: whole blood. Receptors originate from an adult who was a healthcare worker with PCR-confirmed SARS-CoV-2 infection or an uninfected control (not recorded which).

A few counts support this clonotype. The chain joins TRBV20-1 to TRBJ2-7; unclear D gene. This CDR3 is built from 13 residues. V was clipped by 3 bases and J by 2 bases, with 11 bases between them. CDR1 and CDR2 from the germline V gene are DFQATT and SNEGSKA (reference sequence). The CDR3 DNA is TGCAGTGCTAGCAAGGTTGGCACCTACGAGCAGTACTTC. Translation gives CSASKVGTYEQYF.

This clonotype was counted many times. The chain employs TRBV7-3 and TRBJ2-3; tentative D call: TRBD1 (6 bases). CDR1 and CDR2 (germline): SGHTA, FQGTGA. The CDR3 length is 15 residues. V was trimmed by 2 bases and J by 11 bases, leaving 20 bases between them. CDR3 nucleotide sequence: TGTGCCAGCAGCTTAGACGGACAGCTCAGGTCGGAGCAGTATTTT. Encoded protein: CASSLDGQLRSEQYF. Supplemented by reference TRBV7-3 and TRBJ2-3, the full variable domain reads GAGVSQTPSNKVTEKGKYVELRCDPISGHTALYWYRQSLGQGPEFLIYFQGTGAADDSGLPNDRFFAVRPEGSVSTLKIQRTERGDSAVYLCASSLDGQLRSEQYFGPGTRLTVL.

The CDR3 nucleotides read TGTGCCACCAGTGGGCAGCCCTCCTACAATGAGCAGTTCTTC. Residues: CATSGQPSYNEQFF. The gene calls are TRBV24-1 and TRBJ2-1; D is uncertain. Between the trimmed V and J ends, which lost 5 bases and 0 bases, there was a span of 7 bases. Germline V gene sequence: CDR1 KGHDR, CDR2 SFDVKD. The CDR3 consists of 14 residues.

This chain joins TRBV5-1 and TRBJ2-3; no clear D gene. Trimming took 0 bases from V and 6 from J, leaving 11 bases between them. CDR1 is SGHRS, CDR2 YFSETQ, per germline. The CDR3 loop spans 14 amino acids. The CDR3 loop reads CASSLVRGRDTQYF. The CDR3, as DNA: TGCGCCAGCAGCTTGGTTCGTGGCAGGGATACGCAGTATTTT.

This clonotype was seen a few times. The genes are TRBV6-1 and TRBJ2-1; D gene uncertain. The CDR3 extends over 16 amino acids. Trimming stripped 8 bases from V and 0 bases from J, with 17 bases between. The germline V gene has CDR1 MNHNS and CDR2 SASEGT. The CDR3 DNA reads TGTGCCAGCCCGTCGAAAGTGTCGAGCTCCTACAATGAGCAGTTCTTC. Protein: CASPSKVSSSYNEQFF.

This clonotype was counted many times. J is TRBJ2-3 and V is TRBV11-2; possible D gene TRBD1, 6 bases. Germline lookup yields CDR1 SGHAT and CDR2 FQNNGV. V lost 2 bases to trimming and J lost 2 bases, with 11 bases between them. This CDR3 region has 15 residues. This chain's CDR3 is CASSLNQGITDTQYF. DNA of the CDR3: TGTGCCAGCAGCTTAAACCAGGGGATCACAGATACGCAGTATTTT. The variable domain in full, completed from reference TRBV11-2 and TRBJ2-3, reads EAGVAQSPRYKIIEKRQSVAFWCNPISGHATLYWYQQILGQGPKLLIQFQNNGVVDDSQLPKDRFSAERLKGVDSTLKIQPAKLEDSAVYLCASSLNQGITDTQYFGPGTRLTVL.

The chain combines TRBV7-2 with TRBJ2-7; possible D gene TRBD1, 5 bases. Germline V gives CDR1 SGHTA, CDR2 FQGNSA. CDR3 length equals 13 residues. V was cut by 3 bases and J by 6 bases, with 12 bases left in between. The CDR3 coding sequence is TGTGCCAGCAGCTTTTATCAGGGCGCCGAGCAGTACTTC. Translated, it gives CASSFYQGAEQYF.